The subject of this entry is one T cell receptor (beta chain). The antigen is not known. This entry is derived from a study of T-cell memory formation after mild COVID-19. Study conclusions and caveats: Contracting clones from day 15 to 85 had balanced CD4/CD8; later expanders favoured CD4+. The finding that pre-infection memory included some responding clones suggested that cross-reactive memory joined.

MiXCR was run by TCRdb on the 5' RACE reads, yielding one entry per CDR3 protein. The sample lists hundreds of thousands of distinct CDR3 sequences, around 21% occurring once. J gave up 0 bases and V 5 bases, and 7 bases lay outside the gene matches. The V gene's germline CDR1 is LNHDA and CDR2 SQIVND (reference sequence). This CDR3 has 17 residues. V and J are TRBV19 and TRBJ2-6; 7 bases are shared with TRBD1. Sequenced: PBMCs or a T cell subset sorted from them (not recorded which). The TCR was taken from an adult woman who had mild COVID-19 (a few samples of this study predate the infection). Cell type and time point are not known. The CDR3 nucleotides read TGTGCCAGTAGTCCCCAGGGACAGTCCTCTGGGGCCAACGTCCTGACTTTC. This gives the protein CASSPQGQSSGANVLTF. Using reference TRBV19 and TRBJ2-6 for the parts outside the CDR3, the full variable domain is DGGITQSPKYLFRKEGQNVTLSCEQNLNHDAMYWYRQDPGQGLRLIYYSQIVNDFQKGDIAEGYSVSREKKESFPLTVTSAQKNPTAFYLCASSPQGQSSGANVLTFGAGSRLTVL.